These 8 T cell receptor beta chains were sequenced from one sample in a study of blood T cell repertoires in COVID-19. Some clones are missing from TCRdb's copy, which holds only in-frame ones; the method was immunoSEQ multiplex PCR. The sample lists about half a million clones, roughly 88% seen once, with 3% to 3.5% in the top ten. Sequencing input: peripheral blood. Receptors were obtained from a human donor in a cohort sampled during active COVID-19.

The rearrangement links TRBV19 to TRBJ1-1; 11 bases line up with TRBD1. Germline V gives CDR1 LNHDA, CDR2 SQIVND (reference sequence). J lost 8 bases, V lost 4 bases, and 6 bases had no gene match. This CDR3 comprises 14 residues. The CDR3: CASSTGQGVGEAFF. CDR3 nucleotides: TGTGCCAGTAGTACGGGACAGGGGGTTGGAGAAGCTTTCTTT.

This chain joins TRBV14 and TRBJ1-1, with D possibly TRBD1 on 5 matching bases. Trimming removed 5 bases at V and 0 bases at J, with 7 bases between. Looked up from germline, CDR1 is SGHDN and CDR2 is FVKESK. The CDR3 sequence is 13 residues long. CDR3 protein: CASSLGLNTEAFF. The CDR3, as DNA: TGTGCCAGCAGCTTGGGGCTGAACACTGAAGCTTTCTTT.

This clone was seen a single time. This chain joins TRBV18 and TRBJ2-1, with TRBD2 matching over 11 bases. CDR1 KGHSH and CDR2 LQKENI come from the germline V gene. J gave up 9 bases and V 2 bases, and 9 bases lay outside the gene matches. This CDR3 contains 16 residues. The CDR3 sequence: CASSPTLAGVFIEQFF. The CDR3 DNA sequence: TGTGCCAGCTCACCAACACTAGCGGGAGTTTTTATTGAGCAGTTCTTC.

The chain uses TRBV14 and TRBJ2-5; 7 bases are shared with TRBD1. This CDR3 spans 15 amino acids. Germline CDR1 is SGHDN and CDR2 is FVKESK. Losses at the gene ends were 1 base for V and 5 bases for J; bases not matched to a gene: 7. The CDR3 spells CASSQGRGSWETQYF. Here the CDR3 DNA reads TGTGCCAGCAGCCAAGGCAGGGGGTCGTGGGAGACCCAGTACTTC.

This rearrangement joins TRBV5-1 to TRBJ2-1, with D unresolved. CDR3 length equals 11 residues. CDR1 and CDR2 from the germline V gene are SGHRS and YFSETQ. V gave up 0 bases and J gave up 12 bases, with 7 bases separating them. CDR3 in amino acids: CASSLDQVQFF. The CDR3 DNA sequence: TGCGCCAGCAGCTTGGATCAGGTGCAGTTCTTC.

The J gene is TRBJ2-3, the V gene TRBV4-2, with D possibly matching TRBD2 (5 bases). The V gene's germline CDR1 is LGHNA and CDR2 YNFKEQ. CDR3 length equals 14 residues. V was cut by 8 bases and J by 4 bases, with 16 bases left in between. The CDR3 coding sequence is TGTGCCAGCTCTCCGCAGAGGGCCGCAGATACGCAGTATTTT. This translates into CASSPQRAADTQYF.

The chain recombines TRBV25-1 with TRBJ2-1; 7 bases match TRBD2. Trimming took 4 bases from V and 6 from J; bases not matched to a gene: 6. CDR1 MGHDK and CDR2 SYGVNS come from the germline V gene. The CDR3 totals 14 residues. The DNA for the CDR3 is TGTGCCAGCAGTGGGGGACTATTTATCAATGAGCAGTTCTTC. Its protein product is CASSGGLFINEQFF.

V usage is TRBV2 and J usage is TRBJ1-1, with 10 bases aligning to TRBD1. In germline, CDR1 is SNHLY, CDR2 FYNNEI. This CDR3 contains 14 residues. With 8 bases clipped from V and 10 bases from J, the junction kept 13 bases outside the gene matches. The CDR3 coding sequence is TGTGCCAGCCGCCTCCCGGGACAGGGGTTCCGAGCTTTCTTT. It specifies CASRLPGQGFRAFF.